The 2 T cell receptor beta chains below all came from one sample that was sequenced in a study of human T cells and chemical hapten exposure. TCRdb processed the RACE reads anew with MiXCR; each CDR3 protein has one entry. The sample consists of some 170,000 distinct CDR3 sequences, about a quarter of them appearing once. The time point denotes: patch test 3, about 24 weeks after DPC sensitization. Treatment defined: therapeutic diphenylcyclopropenone sensitization with weekly scalp DPC. The sequenced sample was whole blood, obtained in connection with sensitization to the hapten diphenylcyclopropenone (DPC). The receptors were gathered from a woman in her late teens or twenties with alopecia areata. Some clones in this sample may be carry-over from other donors' samples.

Note on this clonotype: The conserved phenylalanine or tryptophan normally closing the CDR3 is absent here, so this likely arose from a read error. V is TRBV7-2 and J is TRBJ2-4, with 10 bases identical to TRBD2. Germline loops: CDR1 SGHTA, CDR2 FQGNSA. CDR3 length: 19 residues. The CDR3 is CASSPEVRDLAGARNIQYY. In DNA, the CDR3 is TGTGCCAGCAGCCCGGAAGTTCGTGATCTAGCGGGAGCCAGAAACATTCAGTACTAC.

The chain uses TRBV9 and TRBJ2-3; D possibly corresponds to TRBD2 (6 bases). Germline V gives CDR1 SGDLS, CDR2 YYNGEE. V shed 2 bases and J shed 3 bases, with 16 bases lying between them. The CDR3 has 16 residues. CDR3 in DNA: TGTGCCAGCAGCGTCGAATTAGCGGAGCGGACAGATACGCAGTATTTT. Residues: CASSVELAERTDTQYF. Together with reference TRBV9 and TRBJ2-3, the CDR3 gives the full variable domain: DSGVTQTPKHLITATGQRVTLRCSPRSGDLSVYWYQQSLDQGLQFLIQYYNGEERAKGNILERFSAQQFPDLHSELNLSSLELGDSALYFCASSVELAERTDTQYFGPGTRLTVL.